This T cell receptor (beta chain) was identified in a study of control samples from healthy donors and cancer patients. The ends were cut back, 4 bases at V and 8 bases at J, with 12 bases in the middle. Germline CDR1 SGHAT, CDR2 FQNNGV. The CDR3 runs to 14 residues. Profiling relied on immunoSEQ multiplex PCR, and the TCRdb table lists in-frame clones only, not all of them. Of some 120,000 clones listed, around nine tenths were seen once; the top ten hold less than 3%. Sequencing used blood. This receptor was obtained from a woman between 65 and 79 years old in good health. This chain connects TRBV11-2 to TRBJ1-6; no definite D call. The CDR3 DNA reads as TGTGCCAGCAGCTCAAGGACCAGTGATTCACCCCTCCACTTT. Residues: CASSSRTSDSPLHF.